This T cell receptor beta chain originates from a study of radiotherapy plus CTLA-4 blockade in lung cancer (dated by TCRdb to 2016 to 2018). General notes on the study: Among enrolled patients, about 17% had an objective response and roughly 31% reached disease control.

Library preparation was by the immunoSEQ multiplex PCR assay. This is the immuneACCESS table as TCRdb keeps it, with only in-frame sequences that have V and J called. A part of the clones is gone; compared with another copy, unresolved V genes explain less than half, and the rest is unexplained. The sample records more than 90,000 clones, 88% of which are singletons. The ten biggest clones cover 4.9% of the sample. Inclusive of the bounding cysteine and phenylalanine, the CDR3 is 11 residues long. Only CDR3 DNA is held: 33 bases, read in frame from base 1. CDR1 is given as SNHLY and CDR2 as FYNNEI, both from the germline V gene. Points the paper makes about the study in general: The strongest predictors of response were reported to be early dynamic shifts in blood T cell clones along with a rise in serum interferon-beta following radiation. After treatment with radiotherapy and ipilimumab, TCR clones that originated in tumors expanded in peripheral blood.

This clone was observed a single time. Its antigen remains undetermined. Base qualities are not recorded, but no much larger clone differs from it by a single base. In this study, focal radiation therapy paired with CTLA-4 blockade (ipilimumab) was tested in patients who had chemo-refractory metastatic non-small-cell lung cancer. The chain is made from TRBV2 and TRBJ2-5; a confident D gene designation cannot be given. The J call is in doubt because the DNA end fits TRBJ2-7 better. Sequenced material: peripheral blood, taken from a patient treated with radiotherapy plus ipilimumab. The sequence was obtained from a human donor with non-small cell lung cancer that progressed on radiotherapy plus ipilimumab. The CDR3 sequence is CASRDSYEQYF. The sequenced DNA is TGTGCCAGCAGGGACTCCTACGAGCAGTACTTC.